The 23 T cell receptor beta chains listed next were all sequenced from one sample in a study of molecular identifiers for immune sequencing clone quantification (dated by TCRdb to 2016 to 2019). Libraries were made using PCR. The instrument given in TCRdb is NextSeq 500. The raw public reads went through TCRdb reprocessing: fastp at Q25, MiXCR clone calling, in-frame beta chains kept. Under each unique CDR3 protein, matching rows form one entry showing the most common genes and DNA. A total of some 320,000 distinct CDR3 sequences appear in this sample, under 25% of them only once. The ten biggest clones cover about 0.73% of the sample. Sequenced: naive CD8+ T cells from blood, with Jurkat cell RNA spiked in. What this sample's cell subset or site label stands for: FACS-sorted CD8+CD4-CCR7+CD45RA+ naive T cells. The receptors were sampled from a human donor in good health. Some libraries in this study had Jurkat cell RNA spiked in.

In its sample, this clonotype was seen many times. The chain employs TRBV4-1 and TRBJ2-7; tentative D call: TRBD1 (6 bases). The CDR3 runs to 16 residues. Germline CDR1 and CDR2: MGHRA and YSYEKL. V dropped 2 bases and J dropped 4 bases, with 18 bases sitting between them. The CDR3 nucleotides are TGCGCCAGCAGCCAAAGCCCGACAGGAGCCGTTTACGAGCAGTACTTC. Encoded protein: CASSQSPTGAVYEQYF.

This clonotype showed up just a few times. The rearrangement links TRBV20-1 to TRBJ1-1; D gene ambiguous. The CDR3 is 15 residues long. CDR1 and CDR2 from the germline V gene are DFQATT and SNEGSKA (reference sequence). The V end lost 0 bases, the J end lost 1 base, and 12 bases lay between the germline ends. The CDR3 here is CSARDTRTPNTEAFF. As DNA, the CDR3 is TGCAGTGCTAGAGATACTAGGACGCCGAACACTGAAGCTTTCTTT.

About this clonotype: A read error may be the cause here, since a much bigger clone is one base away. A read error is likely, as this CDR3 ends without the conserved phenylalanine or tryptophan. The rearrangement links TRBV9 to TRBJ1-1; maybe TRBD1 (6 bases). This CDR3 contains 17 residues. Germline CDR1 and CDR2: SGDLS and YYNGEE. The V and J ends lost 2 bases and 3 bases respectively, with 20 bases between them. The CDR3 DNA is TGTGCCAGCAGCGTCCTCATGGTTGGAGGGGGTGACACTGAAGCTTTCTCT. Protein: CASSVLMVGGGDTEAFS.

Of note for this clonotype: This may arise from a read error, as a much more abundant clone is one base away. The chain recombines TRBV7-2 with TRBJ2-7, with a tentative D call TRBD1 (5 bases). V was shortened by 1 base and J by 2 bases, with 9 bases between the two germline ends. The CDR3 runs to 14 residues. The germline V gene encodes CDR1 SGHTA and CDR2 FQGNSA. This CDR3 reads CASSLGVTAYEQYF. The CDR3 nucleotides are TGTGCCAGCAGCTTAGGTGTGACAGCCTACGAGCAGTACTTC.

Turning to this clonotype: A much larger clone lies a single base off, so this may be a read error. This chain connects TRBV6-4 to TRBJ2-1; TRBD2 matches at 7 bases. This CDR3 has 13 residues. The ends lost 6 bases at V and 6 bases at J; junction bases unmatched: 5. CDR1 and CDR2 from the germline V gene are MRHNA and SNTAGT. CDR3 amino acids: CASRPGLGNEQFF. For the CDR3, the DNA is TGTGCCAGCAGGCCCGGACTAGGCAATGAGCAGTTCTTC.

A remark on this clonotype: An end of the junction differs from the germline gene, which may be a read error. The chain uses TRBV7-6 and TRBJ2-2, with D possibly being TRBD2 (6 bases). This CDR3 has 16 amino acids. Germline-derived CDR1 and CDR2 are SGHVS and FNYEAQ. The CDR3 DNA sequence: TGTGCCAGCAGCCCCCCCGAGGTTGGGATCCCCGGGGGGCTGTTTTTT. Its translation is CASSPPEVGIPGGLFF.

This sequence joins TRBV20-1 and TRBJ1-1, with TRBD1 as a possible D gene (5 bases). With 3 bases removed from V and 0 bases from J, the gap between germline ends came to 17 bases. The germline V gene has CDR1 DFQATT and CDR2 SNEGSKA (reference sequence). CDR3 size: 16 residues. In DNA form, the CDR3 reads TGCAGTGCTAGGTCGAGGAGGGGCGGAATGAACACTGAAGCTTTCTTT. Its translation is CSARSRRGGMNTEAFF.

This clonotype was seen repeatedly, ten times or more. The genes are TRBV28 and TRBJ2-7; 7 bases fit TRBD1. There are 12 residues in the CDR3. V gave up 7 bases and J gave up 2 bases; unmatched junction bases: 2. Germline-derived CDR1 and CDR2 are MDHEN and SYDVKM. The CDR3 is CASKQGPYEQYF. The CDR3 DNA sequence: TGTGCCAGCAAACAGGGGCCCTACGAGCAGTACTTC.

The chain employs TRBV12-3 or TRBV12-4 and TRBJ1-1; D may be TRBD1 (6 bases). This CDR3 spans 14 amino acids. Between the trimmed V and J ends, which lost 6 bases and 5 bases, there was a span of 16 bases. CDR3: CASSERGAGTEAFF. CDR3 sequence (DNA): TGTGCCAGCAGCGAACGGGGGGCAGGGACTGAAGCTTTCTTT.

This clonotype was picked up many times. The V gene is TRBV5-1, the J gene TRBJ1-4, with 9 bases that match TRBD1. The CDR3 covers 14 residues. Trimming took 1 base from V and 8 from J; bases not matched to a gene: 3. Germline V CDR1 and CDR2: SGHRS, YFSETQ. As DNA, the CDR3 is TGCGCCAGCAGCTTGTGGACAGGGGAAGAAAAACTGTTTTTT. Its translation: CASSLWTGEEKLFF.

This clonotype was observed a few times. The rearrangement uses TRBV11-2 and TRBJ2-1; 9 nucleotides agree with TRBD2. The germline V gene has CDR1 SGHAT and CDR2 FQNNGV. J was trimmed by 5 bases and V by 5 bases; bases with no gene match: 13. The CDR3 length is 17 residues. The CDR3, as DNA: TGTGCCAGCAGCGTGTTATCTAGACTAGCGGTTCACAATGAGCAGTTCTTC. Translation gives CASSVLSRLAVHNEQFF.

Of note for this clonotype: A clone one base away is much larger, so this may be a read error. The chain has TRBV6-1 and TRBJ1-2; unclear D gene. CDR3 length equals 13 residues. Germline V gives CDR1 MNHNS, CDR2 SASEGT. CDR3 nucleotide sequence: TGTGTCAGCAGTGAGGTACCCAACTATGGCTACACCTTC. It is translated as CVSSEVPNYGYTF.

This clonotype occurred many times. This chain links TRBV7-9 with TRBJ1-5, with TRBD1 matching 8 bases. This CDR3 is 15 amino acids long. Germline-derived CDR1 and CDR2 are SEHNR and FQNEAQ (reference sequence). Trimming removed 0 bases from V and 2 bases from J; junction bases left unmatched: 0. CDR3 coding DNA: TGTGCCAGCAGCTTAGCGACAGGGGGCAATCAGCCCCAGCATTTT. Amino acids: CASSLATGGNQPQHF.

This clonotype was recorded many times. J is TRBJ1-2 and V is TRBV5-8, with D hard to call. The V and J ends lost 4 bases and 7 bases respectively, with 8 bases between them. CDR1 SGHTS and CDR2 YDEGEE come from the germline V gene. CDR3 length equals 11 residues. The CDR3, as DNA: TGTGCCAGCAGCCCCGTTTCTGGCTACACCTTC. This codes for CASSPVSGYTF.

The chain is built from TRBV10-3 and TRBJ2-7, with 7 bases identical to TRBD1. The CDR3 is 14 amino acids. Trimming took 2 bases from V and 4 from J; bases not matched to a gene: 5. The germline V gene has CDR1 ENHRY and CDR2 SYGVKD. This CDR3 is CAISETGETYEQYF. CDR3 in DNA: TGTGCCATCAGTGAGACAGGGGAGACGTACGAGCAGTACTTC.

This clonotype was seen repeatedly, ten times or more. The rearrangement links TRBV18 to TRBJ2-3, with TRBD2 as a possible D gene (6 bases). This CDR3 spans 14 amino acids. The V and J ends lost 2 bases and 4 bases respectively, with 10 bases between them. Per the germline V gene, CDR1 is KGHSH and CDR2 is LQKENI. The CDR3 DNA sequence: TGTGCCAGCTCACCATCCGGGGGTTCAGATACGCAGTATTTT. Translated: CASSPSGGSDTQYF.

The V gene is TRBV6-5, the J gene TRBJ2-3; 10 bases agree with TRBD2. Germline loops: CDR1 MNHEY, CDR2 SVGAGI. This CDR3 comprises 16 residues. The trim removed 3 bases at V and 0 bases at J, leaving 3 bases unmatched. The CDR3 DNA sequence: TGTGCCAGCAGTTATGTACTAGCGGGGAGCACAGATACGCAGTATTTT. Residues: CASSYVLAGSTDTQYF.

This clonotype was picked up a small number of times. A much larger clone is a single base away; this may be a read error. The chain combines TRBV20-1 with TRBJ1-5, with D unresolved. Trimming removed 3 bases at V and 6 bases at J, with 18 bases between. In germline, CDR1 is DFQATT, CDR2 SNEGSKA (reference sequence). The CDR3 has 15 residues. CDR3 residues: CSARDDTPWGQPQHF. The CDR3 region has the DNA TGCAGTGCTAGGGACGACACCCCCTGGGGTCAGCCCCAGCATTTT.

Concerning this clonotype itself: No conserved phenylalanine or tryptophan ends this CDR3, so it is likely a read error. The V call is TRBV4-3, the J call TRBJ1-1; tentatively, D is TRBD1 (6 bases). Trimming took off 0 bases at V and 4 bases at J, with 12 bases between the two ends. The V gene's germline CDR1 is LGHNA and CDR2 YSLEER. This CDR3 region has 15 residues. CDR3 nucleotides: TGCGCCAGCAGCCAAGACTACAGGGTTTCCACTGAAGCTTTCTCT. Protein product: CASSQDYRVSTEAFS.

A word on this clonotype: A much larger clonotype is one base distant, so this may be a read error. The chain is built from TRBV24-1 and TRBJ2-2; D remains ambiguous. The length of the CDR3 is 14 residues. With 5 bases removed from V and 0 bases from J, the gap between germline ends came to 6 bases. Germline values: CDR1 KGHDR, CDR2 SFDVKD. This chain's CDR3 is CATSGWANTGELFF. CDR3 bases: TGTGCCACCAGTGGTTGGGCGAACACCGGGGAGCTGTTTTTT.

This clonotype was detected ten times or more. The chain links TRBV7-9 to TRBJ1-2, with no clear D. Looked up from germline, CDR1 is SEHNR and CDR2 is FQNEAQ (reference sequence). The germline V and J ends were trimmed by 0 bases and 7 bases, with 9 bases remaining between them. This CDR3 has 13 amino acids. The CDR3 coding sequence is TGTGCCAGCAGCTTAGCGCGTCTTAGTGGCTACACCTTC. Its protein is CASSLARLSGYTF.

This clonotype was counted a few times. The chain recombines TRBV29-1 with TRBJ2-3; D ambiguous. The CDR3 is 13 residues long. Germline assignment: CDR1 SQVTM and CDR2 ANQGSEA. V dropped 1 base and J dropped 0 bases, with 5 bases sitting between them. The CDR3 is CSVEVGSTDTQYF. DNA for the CDR3: TGCAGCGTTGAAGTCGGCAGCACAGATACGCAGTATTTT.

This clonotype was counted ten times or more. The chain employs TRBV2 and TRBJ2-7; possibly TRBD2 for D (5 bases). Germline V gene lookup returns CDR1 SNHLY and CDR2 FYNNEI. The CDR3 covers 14 residues. Trimming removed 4 bases from V and 3 bases from J, with 13 bases in between. The CDR3 loop reads CASSGGSSVYEQYF. Written as DNA, the CDR3 is TGTGCCAGCAGTGGTGGGAGTTCGGTCTACGAGCAGTACTTC.